This TCR beta chain comes out of a study of blood T cell repertoires in COVID-19 (dated by TCRdb to about 2020). Study-wide context: Collaborator samples came from the United States, Italy and Spain and covered acute and convalescent phases of COVID-19. The prospective study material was composed of cDNA or gDNA derived from T cells, B-cell-depleted T cells, or PBMCs. Subjects who had been exposed to COVID-19, were actively infected with it, or had recovered from it provided the deeply sampled blood TCRbeta repertoires that made up the dataset. The repertoires were made available in a free public database intended to serve as a resource for research on the immune response to SARS-CoV-2. Samples were obtained from the ongoing ImmuneRACE study (first 160 participants) and from over 1,000 subjects provided by 6 global collaborators. Sample metadata almost always included a de-identified subject ID, COVID-19 status, age in years and sex. HLA class I and class II types, where available, came from metadata supplied by the sample provider rather than from assay-based typing.

The immunoSEQ Assay, a bias-controlled multiplex PCR, was used to amplify TCRbeta CDR3 regions from genomic DNA. Processing in the source paper ran as follows. Within the assay, amplification of reference gene primers was used to estimate how many nucleated cells each sample contained. To quantify the absolute abundance of each unique TCRbeta CDR3 rearrangement, sequence reads were collapsed and filtered. Productive Simpson clonality was computed per sample as the square root of Simpson's diversity index over productive rearrangements. Imported from immuneACCESS, the table was reduced by TCRdb to in-frame sequences with V and J called. These copies leave out some clones; in studies compared against another copy, an unresolved V gene accounts for under half, and the cause of the remainder is not known. V and J calls and clone size follow that table, whereas D and trimming were derived from the DNA. The sample has a few hundred thousand clones on record, approximately 86% of them singletons. Jointly, the top ten make up less than 4% of the sample.

With regard to this clone: No cognate antigen has been identified for it. Base qualities are not at hand, and no much larger clone is one base apart. At the DNA level, this CDR3 is encoded by other sequences in the same sample as well.

Each collaborating institution followed its own protocols to collect whole blood in K2EDTA tubes. For TCRbeta analysis, collaborators shipped samples in one of three forms: frozen whole blood, isolated PBMCs, or DNA extracted from either of those sample types. Germline trimming: 6 bases from V, 4 bases from J; junction bases outside gene matches: 5. The CDR3, from cysteine to phenylalanine, totals 13 residues. Only the CDR3 DNA stays, 39 bases, in frame from base 1. The study at large found these results: The quantity of clinical and demographic metadata differed by source and by participant and was supplied without curation.

The clonotype originates from a woman aged 18-35 years with acute or convalescent COVID-19. The source material was peripheral blood. The chain uses TRBV12-3 or TRBV12-4 and TRBJ1-2; a stretch of 7 junction bases matches TRBD1. The sequenced DNA: TGTGCCAGCAGCCGACAGGGCCCCTATGGCTACACCTTC. The translation is CASSRQGPYGYTF.